The clone carrying this T cell receptor beta chain was detected only a few times. The target antigen is unknown. The record originates from a study of cytomegalovirus exposure and HLA in healthy donors. Study-wide results and limits: Most observed TCR sequences were rare, whereas some public TCRs were detected in many donors. Per published reports, the classifier diagnosed cytomegalovirus status with high specificity and sensitivity.

Researchers ran the PCR with 60 Vbeta and 13 Jbeta primers. Method: immunoSEQ multiplex PCR; TCRdb's copy keeps in-frame clones and lacks some. Here the sample spans some 210,000 clones, around 86% being singletons. The CDR3 has 16 residues. J was trimmed by 9 bases and V by 5 bases; bases with no gene match: 15. Germline lookup yields CDR1 MDHEN and CDR2 SYDVKM. Sequencing input: PBMCs. The source of this sequence is a young man in good health and CMV-seronegative. J is TRBJ2-1 and V is TRBV28; TRBD2 aligns across 8 bases. CDR3 coding DNA: TGTGCCAGCAGTCCACATCGGGGGGGGAGTTGGCTTGAGCAGTTCTTC. This translates into CASSPHRGGSWLEQFF.